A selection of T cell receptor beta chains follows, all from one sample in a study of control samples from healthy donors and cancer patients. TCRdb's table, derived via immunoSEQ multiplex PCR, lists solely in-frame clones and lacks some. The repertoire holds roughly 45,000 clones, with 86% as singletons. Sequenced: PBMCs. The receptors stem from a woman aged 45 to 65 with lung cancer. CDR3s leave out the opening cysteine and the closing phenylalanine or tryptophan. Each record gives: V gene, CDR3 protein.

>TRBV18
ASSPGQGKNEKLF
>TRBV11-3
ASSLGIRSGGRQETQY
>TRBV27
ASTKKNGGELF
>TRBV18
ASSPGLTNEQY
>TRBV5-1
ASSSGQGVSYEQY
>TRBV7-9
ASSPPTGEGEAF
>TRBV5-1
ASSLDRVINSPLH
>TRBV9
ASSVGPVGETQY
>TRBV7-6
ASSLSLGGITDTQY
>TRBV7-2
ASSPGGSGNTIY
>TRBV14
ASSHGPSQYTEAF
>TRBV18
ASSSGGTGTVGQPQH
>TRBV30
AWRGSLNTEAF
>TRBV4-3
ASSQAQGVGSPFSYEQY
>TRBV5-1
ASSSTFATNEKLF
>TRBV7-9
ASSLQGGFDQPQH
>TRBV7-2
ASSLEWMTSDTQY
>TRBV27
ASSSAGTPNTEAF
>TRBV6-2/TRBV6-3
ASTPDLNQPQH
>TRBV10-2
ASSEYSEDYEQY
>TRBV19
ASPSQGGTGELF
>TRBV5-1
ASSLDVGMNTEAF
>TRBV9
ASSLRLSNTEAF
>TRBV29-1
SVAPVTGGRKGVNTEAF
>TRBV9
ASSLRQGSSYNEQF
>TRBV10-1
ASAPRGSPTEAF
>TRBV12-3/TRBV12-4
ASSLKGAGGYT
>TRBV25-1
ASSIAGGLDTGELF
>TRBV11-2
ASSLRLAGGSFGSYEQY
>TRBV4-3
ASSQDGENSNQPQH
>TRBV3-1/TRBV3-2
ASSQDRPGYGYT
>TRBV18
ASSPPLQETQY
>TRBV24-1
ATSDPGQGKGYT
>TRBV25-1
ASSGLRGENTEAF
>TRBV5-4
ASSFRQGAPGELF